The 14 T cell receptor beta chains reported below all come from one sample, sequenced in a study of blood T cell repertoires in COVID-19. This table comes from immunoSEQ multiplex PCR, and its TCRdb copy is limited to in-frame clones, with some not included. The sample contains approximately 130,000 clones, around 76% of which appear only once. The material sequenced was peripheral blood. Every receptor here comes from a human donor in a cohort sampled during active COVID-19.

This rearrangement joins TRBV5-5 to TRBJ1-3; no clear D. Germline CDR1 reads SGHKS; CDR2 reads YYEKEE (reference sequence). Trimming removed 3 bases at V and 0 bases at J, with 4 bases between. The CDR3 runs to 13 residues. CDR3 sequence (DNA): TGTGCCAGCAGCTCTAGCTCTGGAAACACCATATATTTT. This translates into CASSSSSGNTIYF.

In its sample, this clone was seen many times. This chain joins TRBV3-1 (or the pseudogene TRBV3-2) and TRBJ1-1, with D unclear. The V gene's germline CDR1 is LGHDT and CDR2 YNNKEL (reference sequence). This CDR3 has 14 amino acids. Trimming cost V 0 bases and J 1 base, with 6 bases left between them. Here the CDR3 reads CASSQEEGNTEAFF. The DNA for the CDR3 is TGTGCCAGCAGCCAAGAGGAGGGGAACACTGAAGCTTTCTTT.

The chain carries TRBV30 and TRBJ2-3; no clear D gene. Trimming removed 1 base at V and 4 bases at J, with 9 bases between. Looked up from germline, CDR1 is GTSNPN and CDR2 is SVGIG (reference sequence). The CDR3 spans 13 residues. Here the CDR3 DNA reads TGTGCCTGGAGTGCCCCGTCGGCAGATACGCAGTATTTT. Its protein product is CAWSAPSADTQYF. Complete variable domain (other parts from reference TRBV30 and TRBJ2-3): SQTIHQWPATLVQPVGSPLSLECTVEGTSNPNLYWYRQAAGRGLQLLFYSVGIGQISSEVPQNLSASRPQDRQFILSSKKLLLSDSGFYLCAWSAPSADTQYFGPGTRLTVL.

This clone was recorded only once. This chain links TRBV7-9 with TRBJ1-4; TRBD1 aligns across 9 bases. Germline values: CDR1 SEHNR, CDR2 FQNEAQ (reference sequence). The CDR3 runs 15 residues. V lost 5 bases, J lost 7 bases, and 8 bases stayed unmatched. The CDR3 sequence is CASSDTDRGGEKLFF. The CDR3 nucleotides read TGTGCCAGCAGCGATACGGACAGGGGAGGTGAAAAACTGTTTTTT.

V gene TRBV28 combines with J gene TRBJ1-5; tentatively, D is TRBD1 (6 bases). The CDR3 extends over 14 amino acids. With 6 bases removed from V and 4 bases from J, the gap between germline ends came to 13 bases. Per the germline V gene, CDR1 is MDHEN and CDR2 is SYDVKM. The CDR3 loop reads CASRARGFNQPQHF. Written as DNA, the CDR3 is TGTGCCAGCAGGGCTAGGGGGTTTAATCAGCCCCAGCATTTT.

This clone appeared a single time. This sequence joins TRBV15 and TRBJ2-7, with 10 bases fitting TRBD1. Looked up from germline, CDR1 is LNHNV and CDR2 is YYDKDF (reference sequence). After removal of 0 bases from V and 5 bases from J, the junction contained 7 bases not matched to a gene. The CDR3 has 16 amino acids. CDR3 nucleotides: TGTGCCACCAGCAGAGACTTAACCGGGACAGGGGACGAGCAGTACTTC. This encodes CATSRDLTGTGDEQYF.

This chain uses TRBV7-9 with TRBJ2-7; 10 bases line up with TRBD1. The CDR3 totals 14 residues. Unmatched junction bases numbered 3, after V lost 4 bases and J lost 3 bases. In germline, CDR1 is SEHNR, CDR2 FQNEAQ (reference sequence). This CDR3 is CASSSTGGFYEQYF. In DNA, the CDR3 is TGTGCCAGCAGCTCGACAGGGGGCTTCTACGAGCAGTACTTC.

This chain joins TRBV6-6 and TRBJ1-1; a possible D gene is TRBD1 (5 bases). Germline CDR1 is MNHNY and CDR2 is SVGAGI (reference sequence). The CDR3 is made up of 14 amino acids. V lost 6 bases, J lost 4 bases, and 15 bases lay in between. The CDR3 sequence is CASSLGGGVTEAFF. The CDR3 nucleotides are TGTGCCAGCAGCCTCGGGGGGGGTGTCACTGAAGCTTTCTTT.

The rearrangement joins TRBV9 to TRBJ1-6, with 9 bases that match TRBD1. CDR3 size: 16 residues. Germline V gene lookup returns CDR1 SGDLS and CDR2 YYNGEE. V shed 0 bases and J 9 bases; nucleotides not matched to a gene: 7. CDR3 DNA sequence: TGTGCCAGCAGCGTAGAAGGGCAGGGACAGGGTTCACCCCTCCACTTT. It is translated as CASSVEGQGQGSPLHF.

The chain is built from TRBV2 and TRBJ1-5, with 8 bases matching TRBD1. The V gene's germline CDR1 is SNHLY and CDR2 FYNNEI. Losses at the gene ends were 5 bases for V and 2 bases for J; bases not matched to a gene: 5. The CDR3 has 15 amino acids. This chain's CDR3 is CASSQTTGGNQPQHF. Written as DNA, the CDR3 is TGTGCCAGCAGTCAAACGACAGGGGGCAATCAGCCCCAGCATTTT.

The chain joins TRBV19 to TRBJ1-5, with 8 bases identical to TRBD1. Germline trimming cut 6 bases from V and 1 base from J; bases unmatched to any gene: 14. The V gene's germline CDR1 is LNHDA and CDR2 SQIVND (reference sequence). This CDR3 comprises 18 residues. CDR3 DNA sequence: TGTGCCAGTAGCCCGAGAGGACAGGGAATATTAAGCAATCAGCCCCAGCATTTT. This gives the protein CASSPRGQGILSNQPQHF.

The chain uses TRBV7-9 and TRBJ2-3; 9 bases are a match to TRBD2. J was trimmed by 0 bases and V by 4 bases; bases with no gene match: 11. Looked up from germline, CDR1 is SEHNR and CDR2 is FQNEAQ (reference sequence). The length of the CDR3 is 18 residues. The CDR3 DNA follows: TGTGCCAGCAGCTCAGCCCGGACTAGCGTCTATAGCACAGATACGCAGTATTTT. Protein sequence: CASSSARTSVYSTDTQYF.

Only a few counts were recorded for this clone. The chain is built from TRBV5-5 and TRBJ2-5; 8 nucleotides line up with TRBD2. The ends lost 5 bases at V and 0 bases at J; junction bases unmatched: 9. CDR1 SGHKS and CDR2 YYEKEE come from the germline V gene (reference sequence). This CDR3 is 16 amino acids long. CDR3 in amino acids: CASSSGVAGYQETQYF. CDR3 DNA sequence: TGTGCCAGCAGTTCCGGGGTAGCGGGGTACCAAGAGACCCAGTACTTC.

The chain uses TRBV7-8 and TRBJ2-7, with TRBD1 identical over 7 bases. The CDR3 length is 14 residues. Losses at the gene ends were 5 bases for V and 3 bases for J; bases not matched to a gene: 7. Germline CDR1 SGHVS, CDR2 FQNEAQ. The CDR3 nucleotides read TGTGCCAGCAGCCCAAGTGGACAGGTCTACGAGCAGTACTTC. As protein: CASSPSGQVYEQYF.